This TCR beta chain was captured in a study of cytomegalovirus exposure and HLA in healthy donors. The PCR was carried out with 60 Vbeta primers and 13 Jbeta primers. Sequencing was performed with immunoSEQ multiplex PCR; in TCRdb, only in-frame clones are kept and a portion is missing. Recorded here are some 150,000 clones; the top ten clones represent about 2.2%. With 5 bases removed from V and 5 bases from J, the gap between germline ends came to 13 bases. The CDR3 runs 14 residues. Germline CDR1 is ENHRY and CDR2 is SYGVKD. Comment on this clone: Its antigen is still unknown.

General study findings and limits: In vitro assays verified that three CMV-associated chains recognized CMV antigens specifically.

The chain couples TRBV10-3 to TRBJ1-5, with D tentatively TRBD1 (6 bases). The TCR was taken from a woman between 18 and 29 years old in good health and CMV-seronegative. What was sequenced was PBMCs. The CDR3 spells CAISTQGIDQPQHF. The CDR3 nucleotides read TGTGCCATCAGTACCCAGGGGATAGATCAGCCCCAGCATTTT.